The clone carrying this T cell receptor (beta chain) came up once. In the authors' methods: Reference gene primer amplification yielded estimated nucleated cell counts. Profiled with immunoSEQ multiplex PCR; TCRdb holds only in-frame clones, not every one. V and J calls plus clone size are reproduced from that table; the DNA served to infer D and trimming. In the table there are about 170,000 clones, around 86% of which are singletons. The data were obtained in a study of blood T cell repertoires in COVID-19. Study overall: The analysed material was cDNA or gDNA that came from T cells, B-cell-depleted T cells, or PBMCs.

This TCR was sampled from a man between 65 and 85 years old with acute or convalescent COVID-19. The specimen sequenced was peripheral blood.

The CDR3 spells CASLSPGRKWKPQHF. In nucleotides, the CDR3 is TGTGCCAGCTTATCCCCGGGGAGGAAATGGAAGCCCCAGCATTTT. The gene calls are TRBV28 and TRBJ1-5; D unclear. V lost 8 bases and J lost 8, with 22 bases in between. CDR1 is MDHEN, CDR2 SYDVKM, per germline. This CDR3 spans 15 amino acids.